The 26 T cell receptor beta chains reported below all come from one sample, sequenced in a study of Graves' ophthalmopathy and Graves' hyperthyroidism. Amplified TCR beta CDR3 regions were obtained using RNA transcripts as template. After a first-round RT-PCR with HTBI primers, a second-round multiplex PCR was run. Each CDR3 protein gets one entry after TCRdb re-called the multiplex PCR reads with MiXCR. The table has 400,000 or so distinct CDR3 sequences, roughly 14% seen once. The specimen was peripheral blood. The receptors here all came from a woman younger than 30 with stable Graves' hyperthyroidism.

This clonotype was detected only a few times. This chain links TRBV6-1 with TRBJ2-4, with D uncertain. V was shortened by 7 bases and J by 0 bases, with 10 bases between the two germline ends. The CDR3 contains 14 residues. Germline V gives CDR1 MNHNS, CDR2 SASEGT. The CDR3 DNA sequence: TGTGCCAGCACAACTCTACTAGCCAAAAACATTCAGTACTTC. Translation: CASTTLLAKNIQYF.

This clonotype was detected ten times or more. The rearrangement joins TRBV9 to TRBJ2-5, with 12 bases lining up with TRBD2. The CDR3 covers 20 residues. Germline assignment: CDR1 SGDLS and CDR2 YYNGEE. With V trimmed by 0 bases and J by 5 bases, 17 bases remained unmatched. The CDR3 is CASSVGPSGGAVGVQETQYF. CDR3 in DNA: TGTGCCAGCAGCGTAGGGCCTAGCGGGGGGGCAGTCGGGGTCCAGGAGACCCAGTACTTC.

This clonotype turned up a few times. This chain connects TRBV5-1 to TRBJ2-7, with D unclear. Trimming removed 0 bases at V and 7 bases at J, with 11 bases between. The CDR3 contains 13 residues. Per germline, CDR1 SGHRS and CDR2 YFSETQ. The CDR3 loop reads CASSLEAPREQYF. The CDR3 coding sequence is TGCGCCAGCAGCTTGGAGGCACCAAGGGAGCAGTACTTC.

This clonotype occurred a few times. This chain connects TRBV6-1 to TRBJ2-3, with a weak D call TRBD1 (5 bases). Germline lookup yields CDR1 MNHNS and CDR2 SASEGT. V lost 6 bases, J lost 3 bases, and 16 bases lay in between. CDR3 length equals 15 residues. The CDR3 loop reads CASRDLKGRTDTQYF. CDR3 nucleotides: TGTGCCAGCAGGGATCTGAAGGGGCGTACAGATACGCAGTATTTT.

This clonotype was seen a few times. The chain combines TRBV20-1 with TRBJ1-3, with 7 bases aligning to TRBD1. There are 15 residues in the CDR3. J was trimmed by 3 bases and V by 2 bases; bases with no gene match: 7. Germline lookup yields CDR1 DFQATT and CDR2 SNEGSKA (reference sequence). CDR3 sequence (DNA): TGCAGTGCTAGACTCACAGGGGTGGATGGAAACACCATATATTTT. Protein product: CSARLTGVDGNTIYF.

The chain links TRBV10-3 to TRBJ2-5; 13 bases fit TRBD2. Losses at the gene ends were 4 bases for V and 3 bases for J; bases not matched to a gene: 5. The CDR3 covers 16 residues. CDR1 and CDR2 (germline): ENHRY, SYGVKD. CDR3 in DNA: TGTGCCATCAGTGCAAGCGGACTAGCGGGAGAAGAGACCCAGTACTTC. This encodes CAISASGLAGEETQYF.

This clonotype was recorded many times. The chain employs TRBV6-1 and TRBJ2-5; 9 nucleotides line up with TRBD2. Germline loops: CDR1 MNHNS, CDR2 SASEGT. The CDR3 length is 17 residues. The V segment lost 4 bases and the J segment 1 base; nucleotides outside the gene matches: 10. The CDR3 reads CASSVPLSGGPQETQYF. CDR3 in DNA: TGTGCCAGCAGTGTACCGCTGAGCGGGGGGCCCCAAGAGACCCAGTACTTC.

A few counts support this clonotype. The genes are TRBV6-1 and TRBJ2-5, with D unresolved. The V end was cut by 6 bases, the J end by 4 bases, with 12 bases between. This CDR3 spans 13 amino acids. Germline V gene sequence: CDR1 MNHNS, CDR2 SASEGT. The CDR3 region has the DNA TGTGCCAGCAGCCCCCCGGGCCGAGAGACCCAGTACTTC. As protein: CASSPPGRETQYF.

The chain links TRBV6-1 to TRBJ1-1, with a weak D call TRBD1 (5 bases). The CDR3 sequence is 15 residues long. Germline V gene data show CDR1 as MNHNS and CDR2 as SASEGT. Trimming removed 5 bases at V and 5 bases at J, with 18 bases between. For the CDR3, the DNA is TGTGCCAGCAGTCCCCCCGGGGGAAGTGGGACTGAAGCTTTCTTT. Translating it yields CASSPPGGSGTEAFF.

This clonotype has ten or more counts. The V and J genes are TRBV10-3 and TRBJ1-1; 7 bases are a match to TRBD1. V trimming: 0 bases; J trimming: 11 bases; junction bases outside the gene matches: 6. CDR1 is ENHRY, CDR2 SYGVKD, per germline. The CDR3 runs to 13 residues. CDR3 in DNA: TGTGCCATCAGTGAGTCCCGGACAGGTTTGGCTTTCTTT. This encodes CAISESRTGLAFF.

This clonotype was observed at least ten times. This sequence joins TRBV9 and TRBJ2-7; D may be TRBD1 or TRBD2 (6 bases each). This CDR3 spans 11 amino acids. V dropped 5 bases and J dropped 7 bases, with 10 bases sitting between them. Germline-derived CDR1 and CDR2 are SGDLS and YYNGEE. The CDR3 DNA is TGTGCCAGCAGGAGGGGGGAAGAGCAGTACTTC. Translation gives CASRRGEEQYF. Full variable domain (missing parts from reference TRBV9 and TRBJ2-7): DSGVTQTPKHLITATGQRVTLRCSPRSGDLSVYWYQQSLDQGLQFLIQYYNGEERAKGNILERFSAQQFPDLHSELNLSSLELGDSALYFCASRRGEEQYFGPGTRLTVT.

This clonotype has a count of ten or more. The V gene is TRBV19, the J gene TRBJ2-5; 10 nucleotides align to TRBD1. Germline V CDR1 and CDR2: LNHDA, SQIVND (reference sequence). The CDR3 is 13 residues long. J was trimmed by 4 bases and V by 6 bases; bases with no gene match: 2. The CDR3 DNA reads TGTGCCAGTAGGGACAGGGGGGGAGAGACCCAGTACTTC. Translating it yields CASRDRGGETQYF.

This clonotype was recorded many times. The V call is TRBV12-3 or TRBV12-4, the J call TRBJ1-3; D possibly corresponds to TRBD1 (6 bases). The CDR3 extends over 17 amino acids. The germline V and J ends were trimmed by 4 bases and 0 bases, with 16 bases remaining between them. The chain's CDR3 is CASSSIGGPRSGNTIYF. CDR3 coding DNA: TGTGCCAGCAGTTCAATAGGGGGACCGCGCTCTGGAAACACCATATATTTT.

The chain is built from TRBV6-2 or TRBV6-3 and TRBJ2-5; 8 bases line up with TRBD2. From germline, CDR1 is MNHEY and CDR2 SVGEGT. The length of the CDR3 is 15 residues. V was pared by 5 bases and J by 5 bases, with 10 bases of the junction left unmatched. The CDR3 region is CASSPQGLGWETQYF. CDR3 DNA sequence: TGTGCCAGCAGTCCCCAGGGACTAGGATGGGAGACCCAGTACTTC.

The sample holds many counts of this clonotype. The chain couples TRBV25-1 to TRBJ1-2, with unresolved D. CDR3 size: 13 residues. Germline CDR1 is MGHDK and CDR2 is SYGVNS. Between the trimmed V and J ends, which lost 6 bases and 6 bases, there was a span of 14 bases. The CDR3 protein is CASRGPLRDGYTF. The CDR3 DNA reads TGTGCCAGCAGAGGACCTTTGAGAGATGGCTACACCTTC.

This clonotype was observed many times. This chain connects TRBV6-1 to TRBJ1-2; no firm D call. There are 13 residues in the CDR3. V was pared by 6 bases and J by 5 bases, with 13 bases between. Germline CDR1 and CDR2: MNHNS and SASEGT. CDR3 residues: CASSWEHLYGYTF. CDR3 in DNA: TGTGCCAGCAGCTGGGAACACCTATATGGCTACACCTTC.

Comment on this clonotype: Just one base apart from a much larger clone, this may be a read error. This sequence joins TRBV24-1 and TRBJ2-7; D ambiguous. The germline CDR1 and CDR2 sequences are KGHDR and SFDVKD. The CDR3 extends over 13 amino acids. CDR3 bases: TGTACCACCAGTGACGTCGGACGGGCCGGGCAGTACTTC. Protein product: CTTSDVGRAGQYF.

This chain joins TRBV7-8 and TRBJ2-7; 10 nucleotides match TRBD1. Germline assignment: CDR1 SGHVS and CDR2 FQNEAQ. This CDR3 is 15 amino acids long. Trimming removed 5 bases from V and 6 bases from J; junction bases left unmatched: 10. The DNA for the CDR3 is TGTGCCAGCAGCCGCCGGGGACAGGGGTTGCGCGAGCAGTACTTC. As protein: CASSRRGQGLREQYF.

This chain connects TRBV19 to TRBJ1-5, with D possibly matching TRBD1 (5 bases). The CDR3 totals 15 residues. Germline CDR1 is LNHDA and CDR2 is SQIVND (reference sequence). Trimming left V 2 bases short and J 3 bases short, with 11 bases between. CDR3 in amino acids: CASSITGRNNQPQHF. In DNA form, the CDR3 reads TGTGCCAGTAGTATAACGGGACGGAACAATCAGCCCCAGCATTTT.

Many counts were recorded for this clonotype. The chain carries TRBV6-5 and TRBJ1-1, with 9 nucleotides matching TRBD1. Germline trimming cut 0 bases from V and 6 bases from J; bases unmatched to any gene: 8. CDR3 length equals 16 residues. Germline CDR1 MNHEY, CDR2 SVGAGI. The CDR3 DNA reads TGTGCCAGCAGTTACTCGGGGACAGGGAAGGTTTCTGAAGCTTTCTTT. Amino acid sequence: CASSYSGTGKVSEAFF.

The rearrangement links TRBV12-3 or TRBV12-4 to TRBJ2-4, with D perhaps TRBD2 (6 bases). The V end lost 3 bases, the J end lost 0 bases, and 12 bases lay between the germline ends. The CDR3 runs 16 residues. The CDR3 DNA follows: TGTGCCAGCAGTTTTTCGCCGGGACTAGCCAAAAACATTCAGTACTTC. Protein: CASSFSPGLAKNIQYF.

The sample holds many counts of this clonotype. This chain joins TRBV7-9 and TRBJ1-2; D is uncertain. V was clipped by 0 bases and J by 8 bases, with 4 bases between them. Germline V gene lookup returns CDR1 SEHNR and CDR2 FQNEAQ (reference sequence). The CDR3 contains 11 residues. The CDR3 bases are TGTGCCAGCAGCTTAGCGAACGGCTACACCTTC. Amino acid sequence: CASSLANGYTF. The whole variable domain, remainder taken from reference TRBV7-9 and TRBJ1-2, is DTGVSQNPRHKITKRGQNVTFRCDPISEHNRLYWYRQTLGQGPEFLTYFQNEAQLEKSRLLSDRFSAERPKGSFSTLEIQRTEQGDSAMYLCASSLANGYTFGSGTRLTVV.

The sample holds many counts of this clonotype. The J gene is TRBJ1-2, the V gene TRBV6-1, with D possibly being TRBD1 (5 bases). V lost 6 bases, J lost 1 base, and 12 bases lay in between. The CDR3 covers 14 residues. Germline lookup yields CDR1 MNHNS and CDR2 SASEGT. CDR3 protein: CASRTGHRNYGYTF. The DNA of the CDR3 is TGTGCCAGCAGGACCGGACACCGTAACTATGGCTACACCTTC.

This clonotype occurred many times. J is TRBJ1-2 and V is TRBV27; possible D gene TRBD1, 5 bases. Trimming shortened V by 4 bases and J by 7 bases, and 16 bases separated the two germline ends. This CDR3 has 14 residues. CDR1 and CDR2 (germline): MNHEY, SMNVEV (reference sequence). CDR3 DNA sequence: TGTGCCAGCAGTTCTCCGAGGACAAGGTCTGGCTACACCTTC. Its translation: CASSSPRTRSGYTF.

This clonotype has ten or more counts. The chain uses TRBV19 and TRBJ1-1; D is perhaps TRBD1 (5 bases). The CDR3 is 15 amino acids. Trimming removed 6 bases from V and 1 base from J, with 15 bases in between. Germline V gene lookup returns CDR1 LNHDA and CDR2 SQIVND (reference sequence). The CDR3 DNA reads TGTGCCAGTAGCCCAGTGGGACGGAAGAACACTGAAGCTTTCTTT. Translated, it gives CASSPVGRKNTEAFF.

There are many counts of this clonotype. At one boundary the junction diverges from the germline segment, which might be a read error. The rearrangement uses TRBV6-2 or TRBV6-3 and TRBJ1-1, with TRBD1 as a possible D gene (5 bases). CDR3 size: 11 residues. Germline CDR1 reads MNHEY; CDR2 reads SVGEGT. DNA for the CDR3: TGTGCCAGCACTTACAGGACTGAAGCTTTCTTT. Translating it yields CASTYRTEAFF.